This TCR beta chain was profiled in a study of chemoradiotherapy in HPV16-positive cancers (dated by TCRdb to between 2021 and 2024). Context from the whole study: Candidate HPV-specific T-cell clones and common TCR motifs were defined through functional T-cell assays on cells from a couple of HPV16-positive patients. The study asked whether T-cell immunity to the HPV oncoproteins E6 and E7 changes during chemoradiotherapy and whether this immunity affects survival. TCR repertoires from under 90 patients with HPV-related cancers were then used to track the candidate HPV-specific TCRs and motifs.

Note on this clone: This clone's antigen is unknown. Nothing much larger sits one base from this clone, and base qualities are not available.

The paper as a whole reports these results and caveats: Only two HPV16-positive patients were used to derive the functional definition of HPV-specific T cells, and the survival association was reported for HPV16-positive patients. Improved recurrence-free survival in HPV16-positive patients was associated with expansion of HPV-responsive T cells during chemoradiotherapy. Expansion of candidate HPV-specific clones and E7-related TCR motifs was observed in the tumor microenvironment during treatment, whereas no such expansion was observed for non-HPV-specific T cells.

Library preparation used the immunoSEQ multiplex PCR assay. Held by TCRdb, this immuneACCESS table contains in-frame sequences only and omits some clones. Under half of the omission traces to an unresolved V gene where checked; the cause of the rest is unknown. A total of 20,000 to 25,000 clones appear in this sample, 80% to 95% of them only once. The ten largest account for about 17% of the sample. Repertoires were sampled repeatedly over the course of chemoradiotherapy, so clonal expansion could be followed in the tumor microenvironment. The junction carries 15 bases between V and J, which are trimmed by 1 base and 1 base respectively. From cysteine to phenylalanine, the CDR3 is 17 amino acids long. Just CDR3 DNA is preserved here, 51 bases in frame from base 1. The germline V gene supplies CDR1 MGHRA and CDR2 YSYEKL.

This clonotype originated in a human donor with HPV-associated anogenital cancer. The starting material was blood, obtained from a patient who underwent chemoradiotherapy. Here the chain combines TRBV4-1 and TRBJ2-3, and possibly TRBD1, on 5 matching bases. The DNA is as follows: TGCGCCAGCAGCCAAGCCGACGGTGGGGCCGGCACAGATACGCAGTATTTT. This is translated as CASSQADGGAGTDTQYF.